What follows is one TCR beta chain and its context. Using immunoSEQ multiplex PCR, the repertoire was profiled, and TCRdb retains in-frame clones only, with some absent. The profile covers roughly 300,000 clones, with about 89% appearing a single time and approximately 5% taken by the ten largest. The germline V gene has CDR1 LGHNA and CDR2 YNFKEQ. The length of the CDR3 is 16 residues. Trimming took 1 base from V and 0 from J, leaving 10 bases between them. These data come from a study of blood T cell repertoires in COVID-19. The overall study: Samples representing acute and convalescent COVID-19 were sourced from the United States, Italy and Spain. Sample material is recorded as cDNA or gDNA derived from T cells, B-cell-depleted T cells, or PBMCs.

Participants spanned ages roughly 18 to 95 years and resided in roughly 26 US areas. Cohort 3 donors were reported recovered after two negative PCRs, clearance, or symptom resolution. The specimen sequenced was PBMCs or T cells enriched from blood (not recorded which). This receptor was identified in a woman aged 25 to 39 who had recovered from COVID-19. The V gene is TRBV4-2, the J gene TRBJ1-3; TRBD1 is a possible D gene (5 bases). The CDR3 loop is CASSQVGGGSGNTIYF. As DNA, the CDR3 is TGTGCCAGCAGCCAAGTCGGGGGGGGCTCTGGAAACACCATATATTTT.